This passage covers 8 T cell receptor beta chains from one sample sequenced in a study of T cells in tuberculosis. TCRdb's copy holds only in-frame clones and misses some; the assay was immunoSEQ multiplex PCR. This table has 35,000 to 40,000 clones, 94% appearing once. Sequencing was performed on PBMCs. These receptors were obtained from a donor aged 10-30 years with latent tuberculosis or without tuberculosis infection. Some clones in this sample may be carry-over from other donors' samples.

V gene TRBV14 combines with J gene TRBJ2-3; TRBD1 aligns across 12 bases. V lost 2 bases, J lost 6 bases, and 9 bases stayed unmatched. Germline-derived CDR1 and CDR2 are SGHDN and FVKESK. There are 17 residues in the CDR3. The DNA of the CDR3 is TGTGCCAGCAGCCAACGCCTCCGGGGACAGGGGGCGGATACGCAGTATTTT. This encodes CASSQRLRGQGADTQYF.

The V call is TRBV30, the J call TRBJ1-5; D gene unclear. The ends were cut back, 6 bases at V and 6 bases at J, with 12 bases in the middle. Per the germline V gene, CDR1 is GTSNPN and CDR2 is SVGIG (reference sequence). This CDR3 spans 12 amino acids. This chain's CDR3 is CACEEPGQPQHF. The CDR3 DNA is TGTGCCTGTGAGGAACCGGGTCAGCCCCAGCATTTT.

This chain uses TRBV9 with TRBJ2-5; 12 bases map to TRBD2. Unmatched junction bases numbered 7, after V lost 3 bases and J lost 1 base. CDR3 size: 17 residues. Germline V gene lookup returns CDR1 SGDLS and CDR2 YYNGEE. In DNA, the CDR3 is TGTGCCAGCAGCGGCCTATCTAGCGGGGGGGCCCAAGAGACCCAGTACTTC. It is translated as CASSGLSSGGAQETQYF.

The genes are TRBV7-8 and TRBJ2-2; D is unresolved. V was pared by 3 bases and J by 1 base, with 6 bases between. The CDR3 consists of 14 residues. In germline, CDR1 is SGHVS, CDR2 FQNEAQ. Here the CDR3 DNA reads TGTGCCAGCAGCTTTAATTGGAACACCGGGGAGCTGTTTTTT. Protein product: CASSFNWNTGELFF.

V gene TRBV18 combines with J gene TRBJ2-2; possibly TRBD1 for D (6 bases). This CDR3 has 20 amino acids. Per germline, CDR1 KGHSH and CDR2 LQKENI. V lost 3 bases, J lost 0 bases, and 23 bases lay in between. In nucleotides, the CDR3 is TGTGCCAGCTCACCCCGCATAGATACTAGGGACAAATCGAACACCGGGGAGCTGTTTTTT. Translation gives CASSPRIDTRDKSNTGELFF. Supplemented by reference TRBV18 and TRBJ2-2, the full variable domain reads NAGVMQNPRHLVRRRGQEARLRCSPMKGHSHVYWYRQLPEEGLKFMVYLQKENIIDESGMPKERFSAEFPKEGPSILRIQQVVRGDSAAYFCASSPRIDTRDKSNTGELFFGEGSRLTVL.

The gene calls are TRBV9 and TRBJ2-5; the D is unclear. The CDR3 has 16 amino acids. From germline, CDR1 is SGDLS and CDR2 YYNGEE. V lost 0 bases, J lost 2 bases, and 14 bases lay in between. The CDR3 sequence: CASSVGGVGAQETQYF. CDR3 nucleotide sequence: TGTGCCAGCAGCGTAGGAGGTGTGGGTGCTCAAGAGACCCAGTACTTC. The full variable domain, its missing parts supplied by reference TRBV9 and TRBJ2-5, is DSGVTQTPKHLITATGQRVTLRCSPRSGDLSVYWYQQSLDQGLQFLIQYYNGEERAKGNILERFSAQQFPDLHSELNLSSLELGDSALYFCASSVGGVGAQETQYFGPGTRLLVL.

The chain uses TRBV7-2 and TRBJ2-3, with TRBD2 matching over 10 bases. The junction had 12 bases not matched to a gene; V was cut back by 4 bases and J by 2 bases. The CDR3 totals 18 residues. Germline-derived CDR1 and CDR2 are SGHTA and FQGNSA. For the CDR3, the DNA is TGTGCCAGCAGCTCAAATCCTACTAGCGGGGACATCACAGATACGCAGTATTTT. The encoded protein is CASSSNPTSGDITDTQYF.

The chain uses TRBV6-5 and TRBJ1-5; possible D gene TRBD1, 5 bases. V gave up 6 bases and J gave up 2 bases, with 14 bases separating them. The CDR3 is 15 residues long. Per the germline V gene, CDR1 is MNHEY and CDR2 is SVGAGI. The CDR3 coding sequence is TGTGCCAGCAGCGGGGGTCAGGGCGGCAATCAGCCCCAGCATTTT. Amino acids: CASSGGQGGNQPQHF.